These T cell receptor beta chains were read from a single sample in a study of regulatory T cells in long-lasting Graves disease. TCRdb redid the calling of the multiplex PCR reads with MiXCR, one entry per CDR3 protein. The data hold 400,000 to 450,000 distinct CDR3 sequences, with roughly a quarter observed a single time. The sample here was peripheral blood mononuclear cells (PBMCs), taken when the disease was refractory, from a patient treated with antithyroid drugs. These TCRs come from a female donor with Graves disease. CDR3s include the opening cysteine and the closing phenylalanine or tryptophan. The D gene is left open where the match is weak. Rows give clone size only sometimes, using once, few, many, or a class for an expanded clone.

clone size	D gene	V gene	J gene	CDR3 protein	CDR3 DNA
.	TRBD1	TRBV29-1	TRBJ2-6	CSVGQTLSGANVLTF	TGCAGCGTGGGACAGACACTCTCTGGGGCCAACGTCCTGACTTTC
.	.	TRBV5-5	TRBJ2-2	CASSRVSTGELFF	TGTGCCAGCAGCCGAGTGAGCACCGGGGAGCTGTTTTTT
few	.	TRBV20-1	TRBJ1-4	CSGPTEEKLFF	TGCTCAGGACCAACCGAGGAAAAACTGTTTTTT
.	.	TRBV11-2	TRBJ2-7	CASRSPFYGQYF	TGTGCCAGCAGGAGTCCGTTTTACGGGCAGTACTTC
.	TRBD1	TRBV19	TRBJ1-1	CASSIAPGQGVMNTEAFF	TGTGCCAGTAGTATAGCCCCAGGACAGGGCGTGATGAACACTGAAGCTTTCTTT
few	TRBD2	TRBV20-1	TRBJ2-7	CSASPPGGLHEQYF	TGCAGTGCTAGCCCCCCGGGAGGGCTTCACGAGCAGTACTTC
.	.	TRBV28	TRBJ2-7	CASRPDAAYVQYF	TGTGCCAGCCGCCCGGACGCCGCCTACGTGCAGTACTTC
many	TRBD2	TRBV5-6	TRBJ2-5	CASSPLTSGRPGTQYF	TGTGCCAGCAGCCCACTGACTAGCGGGAGGCCGGGGACCCAGTACTTC
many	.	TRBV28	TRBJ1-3	CASSVQGSRNTIYF	TGTGCCAGCAGTGTACAGGGTTCACGAAACACCATATATTTT
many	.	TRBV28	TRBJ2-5	CASKVTAGAQETQYF	TGTGCCAGCAAAGTTACGGCCGGGGCCCAAGAGACCCAGTACTTC
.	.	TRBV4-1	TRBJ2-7	CASSQDVALQIGYEQYF	TGCGCCAGCAGCCAAGATGTCGCCCTGCAGATCGGGTACGAGCAGTACTTC
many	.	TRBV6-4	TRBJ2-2	CASSGTDAPGELFF	TGTGCCAGCAGTGGGACTGATGCGCCCGGGGAGCTGTTTTTT
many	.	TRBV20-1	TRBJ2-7	CSASSRVYEQYF	TGCAGTGCTTCATCCCGGGTCTACGAGCAGTACTTC
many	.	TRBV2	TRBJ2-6	CASRVQGTGANVLTF	TGTGCCAGCAGGGTACAGGGAACTGGGGCCAACGTCCTGACTTTC
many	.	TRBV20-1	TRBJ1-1	CSASLDWAANTEAFF	TGCAGTGCTTCCCTCGATTGGGCCGCGAACACTGAAGCTTTCTTT
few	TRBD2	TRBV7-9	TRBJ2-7	CASSFPLGLAGPSSYEQYF	TGTGCCAGCAGCTTCCCCCTCGGGCTAGCGGGCCCGAGCTCCTACGAGCAGTACTTC
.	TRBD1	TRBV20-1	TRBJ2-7	CSARSRTGYYEQYF	TGCAGTGCTAGATCTAGGACAGGGTATTACGAGCAGTACTTC
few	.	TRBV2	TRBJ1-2	CASSEELQGSSGYTF	TGTGCCAGCAGTGAAGAGTTACAGGGTTCCTCTGGCTACACCTTC
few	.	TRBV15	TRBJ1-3	CATSSPTGRGNTIYF	TGTGCCACCAGCAGTCCGACAGGAAGGGGAAACACCATATATTTT
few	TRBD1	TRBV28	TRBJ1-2	CASSLGTGAVGYTF	TGTGCCAGCAGTTTGGGGACAGGGGCGGTCGGCTACACCTTC
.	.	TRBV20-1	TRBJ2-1	CSARAGSIDEQFF	TGCAGTGCTAGGGCAGGGTCGATTGATGAGCAGTTCTTC
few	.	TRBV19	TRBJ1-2	CASSTPVGGVGGYTF	TGTGCCAGTAGTACCCCCGTTGGGGGGGTAGGCGGCTACACCTTC
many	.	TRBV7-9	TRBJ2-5	CASSWTVETQYF	TGTGCCAGCAGCTGGACGGTTGAGACCCAGTACTTC
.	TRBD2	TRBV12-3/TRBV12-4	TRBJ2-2	CASSLGGRGAGELFF	TGTGCCAGCAGTTTAGGCGGGAGGGGCGCCGGGGAGCTGTTTTTT
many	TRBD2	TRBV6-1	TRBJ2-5	CASSEASGSAETQYF	TGTGCCAGCAGTGAAGCTAGCGGGAGTGCCGAGACCCAGTACTTC
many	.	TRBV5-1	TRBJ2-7	CASSPWGNTDEQYF	TGCGCCAGCAGCCCCTGGGGTAATACGGACGAGCAGTACTTC
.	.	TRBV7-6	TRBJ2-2	CASSPPRGGTGELFF	TGTGCCAGCAGCCCACCCAGGGGGGGCACCGGGGAGCTGTTTTTT
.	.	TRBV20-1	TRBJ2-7	CSARRTGLSYEQYF	TGCAGTGCTAGGAGGACGGGACTCTCCTACGAGCAGTACTTC
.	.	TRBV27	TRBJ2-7	CASSLSLVSAHYEQYF	TGTGCCAGCAGTTTATCTCTGGTTAGTGCCCACTACGAGCAGTACTTC
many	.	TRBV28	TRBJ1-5	CASISQEGRNQPQHF	TGTGCCAGCATTTCCCAGGAGGGCCGCAATCAGCCCCAGCATTTT
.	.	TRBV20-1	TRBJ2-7	CSARDRGAGSEQYF	TGCAGTGCTAGAGATCGGGGCGCCGGATCCGAGCAGTACTTC
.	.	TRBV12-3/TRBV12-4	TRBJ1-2	CASGVNYGYTF	TGTGCCAGTGGGGTTAACTATGGCTACACCTTC
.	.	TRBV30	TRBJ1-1	CAWTGLGEKNTEAFF	TGTGCCTGGACCGGCCTCGGGGAGAAGAACACTGAAGCTTTCTTT
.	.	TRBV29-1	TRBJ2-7	CSVEGGPGGTYEQYF	TGCAGCGTTGAAGGGGGGCCGGGCGGGACCTACGAGCAGTACTTC
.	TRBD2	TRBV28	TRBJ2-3	CASSLEAGDPDTQYF	TGTGCCAGCAGTTTGGAGGCGGGAGACCCAGATACGCAGTATTTT
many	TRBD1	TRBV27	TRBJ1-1	CASSPHRGWTEAFF	TGTGCCAGCAGCCCTCACAGGGGCTGGACTGAAGCTTTCTTT
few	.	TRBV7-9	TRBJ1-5	CASSLDVGNQPQHF	TGTGCCAGCAGCTTGGATGTAGGCAATCAGCCCCAGCATTTT
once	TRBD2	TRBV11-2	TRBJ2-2	CASSLTSGHTGELFF	TGTGCCAGCAGCTTAACTAGCGGGCACACCGGGGAGCTGTTTTTT
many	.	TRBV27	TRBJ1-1	CASIKSGRPTTEAFF	TGTGCCAGCATAAAATCGGGCAGGCCGACGACTGAAGCTTTCTTT
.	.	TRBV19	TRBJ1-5	CASSHYSISNQPQHF	TGTGCCAGTAGTCACTACAGTATTAGCAATCAGCCCCAGCATTTT
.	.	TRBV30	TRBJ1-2	CAWSPLGGYTF	TGTGCCTGGAGTCCCCTGGGTGGCTACACCTTC
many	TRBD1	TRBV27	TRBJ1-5	CASTGGYGNQPQHF	TGTGCCAGCACAGGGGGGTACGGCAATCAGCCCCAGCATTTT
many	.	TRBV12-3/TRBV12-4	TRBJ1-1	CASSSPPVNTEAFF	TGTGCCAGCAGTTCCCCCCCAGTGAACACTGAAGCTTTCTTT
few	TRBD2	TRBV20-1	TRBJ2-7	CSASPTSAILYEQYF	TGCAGTGCTAGTCCGACTAGCGCAATTCTTTACGAGCAGTACTTC
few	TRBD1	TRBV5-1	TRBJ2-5	CASSTTGGETQYF	TGCGCCAGCAGCACGACAGGGGGAGAGACCCAGTACTTC
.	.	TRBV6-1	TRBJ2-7	CASSDGRATEQYF	TGTGCCAGCAGCGACGGCCGGGCTACCGAGCAGTACTTC
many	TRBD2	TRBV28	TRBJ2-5	CASSSPGTSAQETQYF	TGTGCCAGCAGTTCCCCCGGGACTAGCGCCCAAGAGACCCAGTACTTC
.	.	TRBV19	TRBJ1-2	CASSKQDSNYGYTF	TGTGCCAGTAGTAAACAGGACAGTAACTATGGCTACACCTTC
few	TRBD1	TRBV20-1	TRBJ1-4	CSVAGTGAFGNNEKLFF	TGCAGTGTTGCCGGGACAGGGGCCTTCGGGAATAATGAAAAACTGTTTTTT
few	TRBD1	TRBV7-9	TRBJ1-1	CASSPPQGRTEAFF	TGTGCCAGCAGCCCCCCACAGGGGCGGACTGAAGCTTTCTTT
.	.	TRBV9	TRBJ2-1	CASSVSIQADNEQFF	TGTGCCAGCAGCGTAAGCATACAAGCGGACAATGAGCAGTTCTTC